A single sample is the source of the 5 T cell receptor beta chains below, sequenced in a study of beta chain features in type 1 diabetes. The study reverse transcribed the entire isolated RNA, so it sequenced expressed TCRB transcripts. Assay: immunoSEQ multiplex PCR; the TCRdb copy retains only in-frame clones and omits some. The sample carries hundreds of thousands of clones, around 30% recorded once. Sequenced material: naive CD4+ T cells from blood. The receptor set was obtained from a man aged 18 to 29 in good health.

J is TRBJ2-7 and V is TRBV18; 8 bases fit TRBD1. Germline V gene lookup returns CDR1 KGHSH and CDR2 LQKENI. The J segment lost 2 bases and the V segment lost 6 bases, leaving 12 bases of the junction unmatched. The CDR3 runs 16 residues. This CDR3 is CASSPIPQGATYEQYF. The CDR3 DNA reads TGTGCCAGCTCGCCTATACCCCAGGGGGCGACCTACGAGCAGTACTTC.

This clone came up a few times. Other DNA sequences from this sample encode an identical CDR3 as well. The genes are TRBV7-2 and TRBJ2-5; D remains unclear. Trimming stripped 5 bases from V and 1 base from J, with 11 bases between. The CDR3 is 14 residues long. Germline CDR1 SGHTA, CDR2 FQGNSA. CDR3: CASSLVGSQETQYF. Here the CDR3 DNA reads TGTGCCAGCAGCCTAGTTGGCAGCCAAGAGACCCAGTACTTC.

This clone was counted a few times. The CDR3 region has the DNA TGTGCCAGCAGTGAAGGCGTAGGGGTCCACGACGATACGCAGTATTTT. Its protein is CASSEGVGVHDDTQYF. This chain uses TRBV2 with TRBJ2-3, with D possibly matching TRBD1 (5 bases). Trimming removed 1 base from V and 6 bases from J, with 17 bases in between. Per the germline V gene, CDR1 is SNHLY and CDR2 is FYNNEI. There are 16 residues in the CDR3.

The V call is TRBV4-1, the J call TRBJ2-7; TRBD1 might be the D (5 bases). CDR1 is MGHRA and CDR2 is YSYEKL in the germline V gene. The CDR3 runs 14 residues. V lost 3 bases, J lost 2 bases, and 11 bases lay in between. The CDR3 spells CASSQPRAAYEQYF. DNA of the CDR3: TGCGCCAGCAGCCAGCCCAGGGCCGCCTACGAGCAGTACTTC.

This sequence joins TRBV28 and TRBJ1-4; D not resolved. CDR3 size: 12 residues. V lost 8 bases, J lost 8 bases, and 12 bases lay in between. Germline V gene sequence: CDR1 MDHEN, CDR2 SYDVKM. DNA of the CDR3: TGTGCCAGCGGGCCAACGGGAGAAAAACTGTTTTTT. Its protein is CASGPTGEKLFF.